This entry describes one T cell receptor beta chain. What it binds is unknown. The source of the sample is a study of cytomegalovirus exposure and HLA in healthy donors. Points from the study as a whole: Researchers reported in a later analysis that a missense DCLRE1C variant was tied to TCR beta V- and J-gene trimming.

Trimming took 2 bases from V and 10 from J, leaving 15 bases between them. The germline V gene has CDR1 MDHEN and CDR2 SYDVKM. The CDR3 length is 14 residues. Primers for the PCR totalled 60 Vbeta and 13 Jbeta. Sequenced by immunoSEQ multiplex PCR; TCRdb stores in-frame clones only, minus some. The repertoire holds about 190,000 clones, with around 79% as singletons. This TCR derives from a young woman in good health and CMV-seronegative. The rearrangement joins TRBV28 to TRBJ1-5, with D unresolved. Material for sequencing was PBMCs. The CDR3 sequence: CASSLEFTGSPQHF. CDR3 bases: TGTGCCAGCAGTTTAGAGTTCACGGGGAGTCCCCAGCATTTT.